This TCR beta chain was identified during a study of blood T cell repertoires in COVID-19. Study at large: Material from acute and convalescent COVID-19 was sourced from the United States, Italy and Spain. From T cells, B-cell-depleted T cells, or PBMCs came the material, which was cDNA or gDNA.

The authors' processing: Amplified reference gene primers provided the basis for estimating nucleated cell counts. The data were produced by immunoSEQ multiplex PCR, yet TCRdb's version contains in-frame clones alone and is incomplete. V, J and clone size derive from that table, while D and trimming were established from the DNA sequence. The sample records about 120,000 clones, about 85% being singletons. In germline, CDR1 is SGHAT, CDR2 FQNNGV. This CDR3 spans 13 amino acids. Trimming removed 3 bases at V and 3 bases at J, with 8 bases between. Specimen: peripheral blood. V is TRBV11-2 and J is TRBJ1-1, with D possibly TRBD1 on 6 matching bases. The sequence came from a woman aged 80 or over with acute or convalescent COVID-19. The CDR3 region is CASSFKGDTEAFF. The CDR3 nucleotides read TGTGCCAGCAGCTTTAAGGGGGACACTGAAGCTTTCTTT. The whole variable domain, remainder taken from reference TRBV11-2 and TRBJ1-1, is EAGVAQSPRYKIIEKRQSVAFWCNPISGHATLYWYQQILGQGPKLLIQFQNNGVVDDSQLPKDRFSAERLKGVDSTLKIQPAKLEDSAVYLCASSFKGDTEAFFGQGTRLTVV.